This TCR beta chain is drawn from a study of vaccination and CD4 T cells after COVID-19. Germline CDR1 reads SNHLY; CDR2 reads FYNNEI. V was shortened by 7 bases and J by 1 base, with 19 bases between the two germline ends. The CDR3 totals 16 residues. Of note for this clonotype: Its antigen remains unidentified.

Sequencing of the DNA from cultured CD4+ T cells was carried out with the Oncomine TCR Beta short-read assay. TCRdb itself ran the PCR reads through MiXCR, one entry per CDR3 protein. The data show approximately 20,000 distinct CDR3 sequences, approximately 67% seen once. Treatment noted: 10-day PBMC culture with coronavirus spike peptide pools or control peptides (ViraFEST assay). This chain uses TRBV2 with TRBJ1-2; D ambiguous. The sequence derives from a human donor who received a COVID-19 vaccine. The sample here was CD4+ T cells from blood, cultured in vitro, taken before SARS-CoV-2 vaccination. The CDR3, as DNA: TGTGCCAGCACCGAGTACCCCAATCAATTTAACTATGGCTACACCTTC. This sequence encodes CASTEYPNQFNYGYTF.